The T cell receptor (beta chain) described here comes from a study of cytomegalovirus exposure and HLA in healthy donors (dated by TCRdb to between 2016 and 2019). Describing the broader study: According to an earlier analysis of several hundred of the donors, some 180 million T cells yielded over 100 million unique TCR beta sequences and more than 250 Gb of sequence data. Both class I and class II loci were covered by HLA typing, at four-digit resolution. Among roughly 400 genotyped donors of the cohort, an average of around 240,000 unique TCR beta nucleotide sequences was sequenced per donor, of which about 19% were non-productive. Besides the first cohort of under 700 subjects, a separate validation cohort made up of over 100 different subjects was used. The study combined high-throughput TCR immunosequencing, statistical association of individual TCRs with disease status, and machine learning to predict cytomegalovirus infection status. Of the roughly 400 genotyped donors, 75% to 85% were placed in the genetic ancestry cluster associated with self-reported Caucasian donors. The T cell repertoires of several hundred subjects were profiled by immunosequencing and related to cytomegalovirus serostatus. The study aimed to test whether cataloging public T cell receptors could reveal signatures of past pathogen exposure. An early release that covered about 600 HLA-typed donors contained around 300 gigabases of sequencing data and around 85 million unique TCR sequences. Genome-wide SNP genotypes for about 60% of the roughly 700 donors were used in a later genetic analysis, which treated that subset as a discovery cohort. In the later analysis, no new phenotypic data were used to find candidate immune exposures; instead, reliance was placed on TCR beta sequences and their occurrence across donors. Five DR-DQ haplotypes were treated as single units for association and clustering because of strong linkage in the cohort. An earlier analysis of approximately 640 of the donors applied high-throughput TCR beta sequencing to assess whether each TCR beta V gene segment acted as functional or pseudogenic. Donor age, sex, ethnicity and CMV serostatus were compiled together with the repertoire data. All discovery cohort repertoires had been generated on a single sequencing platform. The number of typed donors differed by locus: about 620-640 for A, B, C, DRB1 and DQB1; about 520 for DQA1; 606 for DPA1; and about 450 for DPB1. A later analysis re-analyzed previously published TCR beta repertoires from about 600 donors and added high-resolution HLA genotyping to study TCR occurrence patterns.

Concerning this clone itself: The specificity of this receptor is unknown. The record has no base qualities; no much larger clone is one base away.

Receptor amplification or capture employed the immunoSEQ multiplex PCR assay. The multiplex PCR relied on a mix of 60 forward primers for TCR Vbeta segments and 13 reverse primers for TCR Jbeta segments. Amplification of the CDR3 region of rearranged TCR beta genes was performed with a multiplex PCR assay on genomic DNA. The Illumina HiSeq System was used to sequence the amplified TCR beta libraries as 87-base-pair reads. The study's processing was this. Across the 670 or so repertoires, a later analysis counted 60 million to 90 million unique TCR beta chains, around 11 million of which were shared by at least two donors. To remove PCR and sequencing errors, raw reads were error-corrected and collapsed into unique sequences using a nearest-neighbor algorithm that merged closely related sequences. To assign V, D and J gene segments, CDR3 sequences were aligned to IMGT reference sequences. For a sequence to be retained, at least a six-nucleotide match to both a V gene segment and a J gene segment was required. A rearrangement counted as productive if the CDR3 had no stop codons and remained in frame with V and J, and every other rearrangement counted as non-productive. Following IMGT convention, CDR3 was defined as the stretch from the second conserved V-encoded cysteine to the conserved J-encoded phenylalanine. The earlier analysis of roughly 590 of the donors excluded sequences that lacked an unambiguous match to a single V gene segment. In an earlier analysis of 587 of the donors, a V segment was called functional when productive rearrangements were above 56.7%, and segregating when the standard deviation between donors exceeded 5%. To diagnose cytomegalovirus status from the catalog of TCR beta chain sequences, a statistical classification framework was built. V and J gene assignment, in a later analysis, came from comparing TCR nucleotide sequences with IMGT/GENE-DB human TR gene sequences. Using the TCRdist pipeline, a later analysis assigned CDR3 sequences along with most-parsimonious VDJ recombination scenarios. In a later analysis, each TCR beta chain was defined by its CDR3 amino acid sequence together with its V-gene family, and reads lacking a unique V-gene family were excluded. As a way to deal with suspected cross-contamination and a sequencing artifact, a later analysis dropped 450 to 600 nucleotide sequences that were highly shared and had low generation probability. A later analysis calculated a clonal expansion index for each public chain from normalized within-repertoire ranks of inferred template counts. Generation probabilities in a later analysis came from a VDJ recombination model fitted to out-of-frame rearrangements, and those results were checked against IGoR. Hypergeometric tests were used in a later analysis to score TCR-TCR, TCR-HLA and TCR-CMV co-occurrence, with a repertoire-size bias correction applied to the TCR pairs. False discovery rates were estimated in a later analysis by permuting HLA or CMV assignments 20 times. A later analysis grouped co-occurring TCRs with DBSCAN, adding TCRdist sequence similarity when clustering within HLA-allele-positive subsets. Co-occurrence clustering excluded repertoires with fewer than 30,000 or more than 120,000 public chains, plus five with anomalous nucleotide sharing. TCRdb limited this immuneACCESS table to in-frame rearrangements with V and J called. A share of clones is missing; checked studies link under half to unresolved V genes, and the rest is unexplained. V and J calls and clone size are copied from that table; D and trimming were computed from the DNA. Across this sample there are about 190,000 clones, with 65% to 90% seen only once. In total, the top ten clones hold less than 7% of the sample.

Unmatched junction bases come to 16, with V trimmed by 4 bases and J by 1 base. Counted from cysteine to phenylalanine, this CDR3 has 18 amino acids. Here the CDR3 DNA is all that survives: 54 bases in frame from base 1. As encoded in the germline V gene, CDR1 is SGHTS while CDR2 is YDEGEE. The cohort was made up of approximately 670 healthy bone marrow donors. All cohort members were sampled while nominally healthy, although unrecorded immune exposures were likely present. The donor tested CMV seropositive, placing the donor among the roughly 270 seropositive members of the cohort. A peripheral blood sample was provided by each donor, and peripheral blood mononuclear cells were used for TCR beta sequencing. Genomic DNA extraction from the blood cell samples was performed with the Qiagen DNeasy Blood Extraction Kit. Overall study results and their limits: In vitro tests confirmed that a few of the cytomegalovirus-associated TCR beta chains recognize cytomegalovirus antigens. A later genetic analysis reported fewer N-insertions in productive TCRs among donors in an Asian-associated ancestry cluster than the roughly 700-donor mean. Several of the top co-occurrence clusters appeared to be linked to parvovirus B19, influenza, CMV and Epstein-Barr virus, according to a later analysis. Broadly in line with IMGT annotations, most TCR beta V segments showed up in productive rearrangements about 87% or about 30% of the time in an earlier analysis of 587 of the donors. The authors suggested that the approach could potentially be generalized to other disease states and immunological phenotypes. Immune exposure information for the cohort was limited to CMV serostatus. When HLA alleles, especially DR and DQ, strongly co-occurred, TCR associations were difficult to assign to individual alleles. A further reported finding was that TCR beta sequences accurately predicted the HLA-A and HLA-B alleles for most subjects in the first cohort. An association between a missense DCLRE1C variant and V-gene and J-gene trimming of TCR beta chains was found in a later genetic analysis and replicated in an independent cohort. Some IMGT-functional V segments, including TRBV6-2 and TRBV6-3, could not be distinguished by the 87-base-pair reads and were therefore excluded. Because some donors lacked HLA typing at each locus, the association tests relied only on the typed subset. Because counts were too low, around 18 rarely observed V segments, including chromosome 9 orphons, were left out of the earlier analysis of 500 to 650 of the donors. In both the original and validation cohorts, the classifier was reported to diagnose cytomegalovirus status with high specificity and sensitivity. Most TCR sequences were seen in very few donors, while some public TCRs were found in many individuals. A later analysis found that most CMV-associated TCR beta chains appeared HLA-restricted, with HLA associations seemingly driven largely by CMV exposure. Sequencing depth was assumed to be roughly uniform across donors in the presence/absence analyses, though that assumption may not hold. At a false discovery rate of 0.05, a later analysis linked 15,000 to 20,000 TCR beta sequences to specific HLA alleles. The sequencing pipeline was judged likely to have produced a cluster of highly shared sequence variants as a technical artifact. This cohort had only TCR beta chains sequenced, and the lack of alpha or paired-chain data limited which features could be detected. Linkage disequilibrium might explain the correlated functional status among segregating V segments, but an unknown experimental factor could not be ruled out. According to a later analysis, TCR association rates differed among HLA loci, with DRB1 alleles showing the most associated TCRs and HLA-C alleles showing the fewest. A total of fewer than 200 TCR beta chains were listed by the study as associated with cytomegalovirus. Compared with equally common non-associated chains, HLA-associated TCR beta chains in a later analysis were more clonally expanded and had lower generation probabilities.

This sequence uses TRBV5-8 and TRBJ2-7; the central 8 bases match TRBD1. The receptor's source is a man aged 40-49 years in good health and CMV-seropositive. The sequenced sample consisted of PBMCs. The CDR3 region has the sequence CASSPGPHRGFSSYEQYF. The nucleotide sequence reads TGTGCCAGCAGCCCCGGGCCACACAGGGGGTTCTCTTCCTACGAGCAGTACTTC.